This TCR beta chain was obtained from a study of naive and memory T cell subsets. J lost 6 bases, V lost 8 bases, and 6 bases had no gene match. Germline V gene lookup returns CDR1 LGHDT and CDR2 YNNKEL (reference sequence). The CDR3 sequence is 15 residues long. Broader study findings: From naive to CM, EM and EMRA, diversity decreased and Gini increased.

The beta constant-region primer was an equimolar mix of two oligonucleotides covering TRBC1 and TRBC2. Nested alpha and beta constant-region primers with the SP2 primer drove four PCR rounds on ligated cDNA. MiXCR, run by TCRdb on the UMI-ligation and nested PCR reads, gives a single entry per CDR3 protein. The repertoire holds about 85,000 distinct CDR3 sequences, less than 15% seen once, with approximately 0.94% in the top ten. This clonotype appeared a few times. Its cognate antigen is unknown. CMV status came from CD4+ IFNgamma after overnight CMV lysate stimulation. Material: central memory CD4+ T cells from blood. The rearrangement uses TRBV3-1 and TRBJ2-1; 14 bases map to TRBD2. This receptor was taken from a human donor in good health. CDR3 region: CASGPGLAGVNEQFF. The CDR3 bases are TGTGCCAGCGGACCGGGACTAGCGGGAGTCAATGAGCAGTTCTTC.